This TCR beta chain was observed in a study of blood T cell repertoires in COVID-19 (TCRdb year 2020). A note on the overall study: Samples covering the acute and convalescent phases of COVID-19 were provided by collaborators in the United States, Italy and Spain. The material from the prospective study consisted of cDNA or gDNA derived from T cells, B-cell-depleted T cells, or PBMCs. Subjects who had been exposed to COVID-19, were actively infected with it, or had recovered from it provided the deeply sampled blood TCRbeta repertoires that made up the dataset. The repertoires were released in a freely available public database meant as a resource for research on the immune response to SARS-CoV-2. The samples were drawn from the first 160 participants of the ongoing ImmuneRACE study and from 1,254 subjects provided by 6 global collaborators. The sample metadata nearly always contained a de-identified subject ID, COVID-19 status, age in years and sex. Where available, HLA class I and class II types were taken from metadata supplied by the sample provider and were not determined by assay-based typing. Study-level results and caveats: The quantity of clinical and demographic metadata differed by source and by participant and was supplied without curation.

The collaborating institutions used their own protocols to collect whole blood in K2EDTA tubes. For TCRbeta analysis, collaborator samples were shipped as frozen whole blood, as isolated PBMCs, or as DNA extracted from either sample type. V loses 1 base, J loses 9 bases, and the germline ends lie 7 bases apart. Including the terminal cysteine and phenylalanine, the CDR3 comprises 11 residues. Left in the record is the CDR3 DNA by itself, 33 bases read in frame from the first base. As encoded in the germline V gene (reference sequence), CDR1 is DFQATT while CDR2 is SNEGSKA. TCRbeta CDR3 regions were amplified from genomic DNA using the immunoSEQ Assay, a bias-controlled multiplex PCR. Regarding the original processing steps: Nucleated cell counts per sample were estimated from amplification of reference gene primers within the assay. To quantify the absolute abundance of each unique TCRbeta CDR3 rearrangement, sequence reads were collapsed and filtered. For each sample, productive Simpson clonality was calculated by taking the square root of Simpson's diversity index across productive rearrangements. Not all clones reach the TCRdb copy of this immuneACCESS table, which keeps in-frame sequences only. Checked studies attribute under half of the gap to unresolved V genes and leave the rest unexplained. D and trimming come from the DNA, and the V and J calls and clone size come from that table. For this sample there are around 120,000 clones; 90% appear just once. The ten largest clones capture around 3.8% of the sample.

In its sample, this clone was seen once. Its specific antigen is unknown. Base qualities were left out, and no much larger clone turns up one base away. This clonotype was obtained from a man aged 50-59 years with active COVID-19. Sequencing input: peripheral blood. The chain is assembled from TRBV20-1 and TRBJ2-1; the D gene lacks a confident call. This receptor carries the CDR3 CSARALSEQFF. At the DNA level, the sequence is TGCAGTGCTAGAGCTCTATCTGAGCAGTTCTTC.